The 19 T cell receptor beta chains below come from one sample, sequenced in a study of T cells in Graves' hyperthyroidism and ophthalmopathy (dated by TCRdb to about 2019). Library creation used multiplex PCR. Sequencing took place on an Illumina HiSeq 2000. The TCR beta CDR3 regions were amplified from the RNA transcripts. For the first round of RT-PCR on the TCR CDR3, the HTBI primer set was used together with the Qiagen OneStep RT-PCR kit. TCRdb reworked the public reads: Q25 trimming with fastp, MiXCR clone assembly, productive beta chains retained. Duplicate CDR3 protein sequences are folded into a single record with the most common DNA and genes. This sample holds fewer than 500,000 distinct CDR3 sequences; more than 12% were observed only once. The biggest ten clones account for roughly a fifth of the sample. Specimen: blood. Source of these receptors: a woman aged 25 to 39 with Graves' ophthalmopathy.

This clonotype has at least ten counts. This chain links TRBV7-6 with TRBJ2-5, with 9 bases that match TRBD1. The germline CDR1 and CDR2 sequences are SGHVS and FNYEAQ. V trimming: 5 bases; J trimming: 3 bases; junction bases outside the gene matches: 10. The CDR3 consists of 16 residues. The CDR3 loop is CASSQGQGPSKETQYF. In nucleotides, the CDR3 is TGTGCCAGCAGCCAAGGACAGGGGCCCTCCAAAGAGACCCAGTACTTC.

This clonotype was seen ten or more times. The chain links TRBV5-8 to TRBJ2-1; D gene unclear. Germline-derived CDR1 and CDR2 are SGHTS and YDEGEE. V dropped 6 bases and J dropped 8 bases, with 12 bases sitting between them. The CDR3 runs 12 residues. The CDR3: CASNEMSDEQFF. CDR3 nucleotide sequence: TGTGCCAGCAATGAGATGAGCGATGAGCAGTTCTTC.

Turning to this clonotype: One base away lies a much larger clone, so this may be a sequencing read error. J is TRBJ2-1 and V is TRBV9, with TRBD1 as a possible D gene (6 bases). The CDR3 covers 17 residues. CDR1 and CDR2 (germline): SGDLS, YYNGEE. The V end was cut by 4 bases, the J end by 2 bases, with 19 bases between. CDR3 residues: CASSSLGAESPYNEQFF. The CDR3, as DNA: TGTGCCAGCAGCTCGCTGGGGGCGGAAAGCCCCTACAATGAGCAGTTCTTC.

This clonotype was counted many times. The CDR3 sequence is CASSLSPSTDTQYF. Here the CDR3 DNA reads TGTGCCAGCAGTTTATCACCTAGCACAGATACGCAGTATTTT. V and J are TRBV28 and TRBJ2-3; no reliable D call. Trimming took off 1 base at V and 0 bases at J, with 5 bases between the two ends. The CDR3 contains 14 residues. CDR1 and CDR2 (germline): MDHEN, SYDVKM.

This clonotype has a count of ten or more. At one end the junction does not follow the germline gene, possibly because of a read error. The rearrangement links TRBV13 to TRBJ2-1; 9 nucleotides agree with TRBD1. Germline CDR1 PRHDT, CDR2 FYEKMQ (reference sequence). The CDR3 extends over 17 amino acids. The CDR3 protein is CASSVGTGTGPRHEQFF. The CDR3 bases are TGTGCCAGCAGCGTAGGAACCGGGACAGGGCCCCGCCATGAGCAGTTCTTC.

This clonotype showed up many times. This chain connects TRBV12-3 or TRBV12-4 to TRBJ2-5; 7 bases match TRBD2. The CDR3 spans 14 residues. Unmatched junction bases numbered 5, after V lost 5 bases and J lost 2 bases. The CDR3 DNA follows: TGTGCCAGCAGTCCGTCAGCGGGGCAAGAGACCCAGTACTTC. As protein: CASSPSAGQETQYF.

This clonotype was seen repeatedly, ten times or more. This rearrangement joins TRBV7-9 to TRBJ2-7, with TRBD1 matching over 8 bases. CDR1 and CDR2 from the germline V gene are SEHNR and FQNEAQ (reference sequence). The CDR3 runs 15 residues. V lost 1 base and J lost 7; bases outside the gene matches: 9. The CDR3 protein is CASSLGRGRSEEQYF. For the CDR3, the DNA is TGTGCCAGCAGCTTAGGCAGGGGGCGCAGTGAAGAGCAGTACTTC.

This clonotype has ten or more counts. This sequence joins TRBV2 and TRBJ2-2; D possibly corresponds to TRBD2 (5 bases). V lost 6 bases and J 7 bases, leaving 12 bases between the germline ends. CDR1 and CDR2 from the germline V gene are SNHLY and FYNNEI. This CDR3 has 13 amino acids. CDR3: CASRQARGGELFF. The CDR3 DNA reads TGTGCCAGCAGGCAGGCCCGGGGCGGGGAGCTGTTTTTT.

The sample holds many counts of this clonotype. The V gene is TRBV20-1, the J gene TRBJ1-2, with a tentative D call TRBD1 (5 bases). Germline CDR1 is DFQATT and CDR2 is SNEGSKA (reference sequence). CDR3 size: 16 residues. V lost 4 bases, J lost 0 bases, and 18 bases lay in between. The CDR3 here is CSAILRSTEPNYGYTF. The CDR3 DNA reads TGCAGTGCTATTCTTAGGTCGACAGAACCTAACTATGGCTACACCTTC.

Only a few counts were recorded for this clonotype. The rearrangement links TRBV7-8 to TRBJ1-1; D is uncertain. This CDR3 spans 16 amino acids. Germline V lookup: CDR1 SGHVS, CDR2 FQNEAQ. Trimming shortened V by 0 bases and J by 5 bases, and 16 bases separated the two germline ends. CDR3 amino acids: CASSLAHYRQNTEAFF. Written as DNA, the CDR3 is TGTGCCAGCAGCTTAGCGCATTACCGGCAGAATACTGAAGCTTTCTTT.

This clonotype has at least ten counts. The V call is TRBV6-1, the J call TRBJ2-7; D ambiguous. This CDR3 is 17 amino acids long. Germline V gene lookup returns CDR1 MNHNS and CDR2 SASEGT. V was pared by 2 bases and J by 2 bases, with 19 bases between. CDR3 in amino acids: CASSESMSGSRTYEQYF. CDR3 sequence (DNA): TGTGCCAGCAGTGAATCGATGTCTGGGTCCCGAACCTACGAGCAGTACTTC.

This rearrangement joins TRBV5-1 to TRBJ1-4; TRBD1 agrees at 7 bases. Germline V lookup: CDR1 SGHRS, CDR2 YFSETQ. V shed 0 bases and J 5 bases; nucleotides not matched to a gene: 10. The CDR3 spans 17 residues. The CDR3 reads CASSLATGARINEKLFF. The CDR3 DNA sequence: TGCGCCAGCAGCTTGGCAACAGGGGCGCGTATCAATGAAAAACTGTTTTTT.

There are many counts of this clonotype. The chain links TRBV11-1 to TRBJ1-1; 7 bases are a match to TRBD1. The trim removed 5 bases at V and 3 bases at J, leaving 6 bases unmatched. CDR1 is SGHAT and CDR2 is FQDESV in the germline V gene (reference sequence). CDR3 length equals 14 residues. The CDR3 nucleotides are TGTGCCAGCAGCCACCGGACAGGCTACACTGAAGCTTTCTTT. Its protein is CASSHRTGYTEAFF.

This clonotype occurred many times. The V call is TRBV20-1, the J call TRBJ1-1, with a tentative D call TRBD1 (5 bases). Looked up from germline, CDR1 is DFQATT and CDR2 is SNEGSKA (reference sequence). The CDR3 contains 14 residues. Trimming cost V 5 bases and J 4 bases, with 17 bases left between them. The CDR3 DNA reads TGCAGTGCTTGGGCGGCGGAGGGGAGCACTGAAGCTTTCTTT. This translates into CSAWAAEGSTEAFF.

This clonotype showed up just once. V and J are TRBV10-2 and TRBJ2-1, with 9 bases identical to TRBD2. CDR1 WSHSY and CDR2 SAAADI come from the germline V gene. With 3 bases clipped from V and 9 bases from J, the junction kept 9 bases outside the gene matches. The CDR3 contains 15 residues. The CDR3 DNA sequence: TGCGCCAGCAGTGACTGGCCTAGCGGGGCCAGTGAGCAGTTCTTC. Protein product: CASSDWPSGASEQFF.

This clonotype was seen at least ten times. The chain is built from TRBV6-1 and TRBJ2-3; no clear D. V shed 3 bases and J shed 10 bases, with 14 bases lying between them. The CDR3 length is 13 residues. CDR1 is MNHNS, CDR2 SASEGT, per germline. DNA of the CDR3: TGTGCCAGCAGTGATGGTGGGCGCCCTCCGCAGTATTTT. Translation gives CASSDGGRPPQYF.

In its sample, this clonotype was seen many times. The CDR3 reads CASSYGQGVGNTQYF. The CDR3 DNA is TGTGCCAGCAGCTATGGACAGGGTGTGGGAAATACGCAGTATTTT. The V call is TRBV5-6, the J call TRBJ2-3, with 8 bases identical to TRBD1. V was clipped by 3 bases and J by 7 bases; unmatched bases: 10. CDR1 is SGHDT, CDR2 YYEEEE, per germline. This CDR3 region has 15 residues.

The rearrangement joins TRBV6-5 to TRBJ2-5; 8 nucleotides align to TRBD2. The CDR3 covers 11 residues. After removal of 2 bases from V and 13 bases from J, the junction contained 3 bases not matched to a gene. The germline V gene encodes CDR1 MNHEY and CDR2 SVGAGI. CDR3 DNA sequence: TGTGCCAGCAGTTACGGCGGGGGGTCGTACTTC. Its translation: CASSYGGGSYF.

About this clonotype itself: Relative to the germline gene, one junction end is altered; a read error may explain this. V and J are TRBV30 and TRBJ2-7; D gene uncertain. The germline CDR1 and CDR2 sequences are GTSNPN and SVGIG (reference sequence). The CDR3 contains 12 residues. The DNA for the CDR3 is TGTACCTGCAAAAGGACGCCATACGAGCAGTACTTC. Translation: CTCKRTPYEQYF.